This T cell receptor beta chain was obtained from a study of cytomegalovirus exposure and HLA in healthy donors. Study background: Within the Caucasian-associated ancestry cluster were around four fifths of the roughly 400 genotyped donors. Notes on the study in general: Among the CMV-associated chains, a few were confirmed in vitro as specific for CMV antigens. In a later analysis, at a false discovery rate of 0.05, under 20,000 TCR beta sequences were associated with HLA alleles. CMV serostatus was the sole immune exposure information available.

Vbeta (60) and Jbeta (13) primers were used in the PCR. TCRdb's copy holds only in-frame clones and misses some; the assay was immunoSEQ multiplex PCR. Among some 130,000 clones listed, around 77% were seen once. The germline V gene has CDR1 ENHRY and CDR2 SYGVKD. The length of the CDR3 is 15 residues. V lost 4 bases, J lost 7 bases, and 9 bases stayed unmatched. With respect to this clone: What it binds is not known.

The receptor was isolated from a man between 25 and 39 years old in good health and CMV-seronegative. Sequencing was carried out using PBMCs. J is TRBJ2-1 and V is TRBV10-3, with 8 bases identical to TRBD2. This chain's CDR3 is CAISASSRGGNEQFF. The CDR3 region has the DNA TGTGCCATCAGTGCTAGCAGCCGGGGGGGGAATGAGCAGTTCTTC.